The rows below give T cell receptor beta chains drawn from one sample of a study of blood T cell repertoires in COVID-19. The method was immunoSEQ multiplex PCR; TCRdb's version includes in-frame clones alone and lacks a portion of them. Counted here are about 200,000 clones, roughly nine tenths occurring once; the ten biggest clones make up more than 8.5%. Material for sequencing was peripheral blood. Every receptor here comes from a woman aged 45-60 years with COVID-19, enrolled during active disease. The CDR3 runs from the conserved cysteine through the conserved F or W. A D gene is named only where the DNA matches it firmly. Size tells how often a clone was seen (once, few, many) or the class of an expanded clone, and some rows leave it out.

J gene | D gene | clone size | V gene | CDR3 DNA | CDR3 protein
TRBJ1-4 | TRBD1 | . | TRBV14 | TGTGCCAGCAGCCAGACGGGACAGGGAGCTAATGAAAAACTGTTTTTT | CASSQTGQGANEKLFF
TRBJ2-1 | TRBD1 | . | TRBV4-1 | TGCGCCAGCAGCCAAGACAGGGGGTCGGCTGAGCAGTTCTTC | CASSQDRGSAEQFF
TRBJ1-2 | . | once | TRBV11-3 | TGTGCCAGCAGCTTAGAAGGGAGAAAACCTGATGTCACTAACTATGGCTACACCTTC | CASSLEGRKPDVTNYGYTF
TRBJ2-3 | TRBD2 | . | TRBV7-2 | TGTGCCAGCAGCTCTGGACTAGCGGGTTTCACAGATACGCAGTATTTT | CASSSGLAGFTDTQYF
TRBJ1-2 | TRBD1 | . | TRBV4-2 | TGTGCCAGCAGCCAAGCCCGACAGGGGGCTAACTATGGCTACACCTTC | CASSQARQGANYGYTF
TRBJ2-5 | TRBD1 | . | TRBV29-1 | TGCAGCGTTGAAGAGGACAGGGTGGCTGGGACCCAGTACTTC | CSVEEDRVAGTQYF
TRBJ2-3 | TRBD1 | many | TRBV11-2 | TGTGCCAGCAGCTTATTAGGGACAGTAGATACGCAGTATTTT | CASSLLGTVDTQYF
TRBJ2-2 | . | . | TRBV18 | TGTGCCAGCTCACCGCGAAATGTCCTGAACACCGGGGAGCTGTTTTTT | CASSPRNVLNTGELFF
TRBJ1-1 | TRBD1 | . | TRBV10-1 | TGCGCCAGCAGCGTTAGGGCAGGGGGCACTGAAGCTTTCTTT | CASSVRAGGTEAFF
TRBJ2-3 | . | many | TRBV6-5 | TGTGCCAGCAGGGACAGCGACCGCACAGATACGCAGTATTTT | CASRDSDRTDTQYF
TRBJ2-7 | . | . | TRBV3-1/TRBV3-2 | TGTGCCAGCAGCCAAGAAGTGGGAGGAGGGTACGAGCAGTACTTC | CASSQEVGGGYEQYF
TRBJ1-2 | . | . | TRBV5-5 | TGTGCCAGCAGCTACCAGGGGAGCTATGGCTACACCTTC | CASSYQGSYGYTF
TRBJ2-3 | TRBD2 | . | TRBV18 | TGTGCCAGCTCACTACACCCCCTTAGCGGGGGGGGCACAGATACGCAGTATTTT | CASSLHPLSGGGTDTQYF
TRBJ2-7 | . | . | TRBV4-3 | TGCGCCAGCAGCCAAGACCCAGGGATTTACGAGCAGTACTTC | CASSQDPGIYEQYF